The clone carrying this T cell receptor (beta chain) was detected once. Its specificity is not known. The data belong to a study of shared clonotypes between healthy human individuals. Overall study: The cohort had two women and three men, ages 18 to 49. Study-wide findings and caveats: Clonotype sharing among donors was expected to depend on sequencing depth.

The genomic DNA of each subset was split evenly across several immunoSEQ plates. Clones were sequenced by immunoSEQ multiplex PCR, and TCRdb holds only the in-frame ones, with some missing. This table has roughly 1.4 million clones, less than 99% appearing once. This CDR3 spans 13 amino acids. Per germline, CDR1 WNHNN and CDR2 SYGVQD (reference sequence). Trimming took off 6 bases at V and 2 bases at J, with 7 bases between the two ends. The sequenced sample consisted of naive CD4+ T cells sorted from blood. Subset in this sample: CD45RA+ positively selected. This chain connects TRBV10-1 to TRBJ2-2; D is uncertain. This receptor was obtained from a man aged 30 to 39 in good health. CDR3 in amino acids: CASRADNTGELFF. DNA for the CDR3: TGCGCCAGCAGGGCAGATAACACCGGGGAGCTGTTTTTT.